This T cell receptor beta chain was sequenced during a study of cytomegalovirus exposure and HLA in healthy donors (dated by TCRdb to between 2016 and 2019). Broadly, across the study: An earlier analysis of 587 of the donors reported roughly 300 Gb of sequence data and around 120 million unique TCR beta sequences from about 200 million T cells. An early release that covered about 600 HLA-typed donors contained about 300 gigabases of sequencing data and 70 million to 100 million unique TCR sequences. The genetic ancestry cluster associated with self-reported Caucasian donors included approximately 85% of the 398 genotyped donors. The study was designed to test whether signatures of past pathogen exposure could be identified by cataloging public T cell receptors. Using immunosequencing, the study profiled T cell repertoires from fewer than 850 subjects and related those repertoires to cytomegalovirus serostatus. Besides the first cohort of approximately 710 subjects, a separate validation cohort made up of some 110 different subjects was used. To predict cytomegalovirus infection status, the study combined high-throughput TCR immunosequencing, statistical association of individual TCRs with disease status, and machine learning. In a later analysis, previously published TCR beta repertoires from several hundred donors were re-analyzed and high-resolution HLA genotyping was added so that TCR occurrence patterns could be studied. In the later analysis, no new phenotypic data were used to find candidate immune exposures; instead, reliance was placed on TCR beta sequences and their occurrence across donors. An earlier analysis of 587 of the donors used high-throughput TCR beta sequencing to judge whether each TCR beta V gene segment behaved as functional or pseudogenic. Donor age, sex, ethnicity and CMV serostatus were collected together with the repertoire data. A later genetic analysis took genome-wide SNP genotypes for about 55% of the roughly 700 donors and used that subset as a discovery cohort. Every discovery cohort repertoire had been produced on one sequencing platform. HLA typing covered class I and class II loci at four-digit resolution. Typing coverage differed by locus: A, B, C, DRB1 and DQB1 were typed in roughly 629-630 donors, DQA1 in about 500, DPA1 in over 600, and DPB1 in 450 to 490. Four to six DR-DQ haplotypes were handled as single units for association and clustering, since linkage in the cohort was strong. Among over 350 genotyped donors of the cohort, an average of roughly 240,000 unique TCR beta nucleotide sequences were sequenced per donor, roughly 20% of them non-productive.

Points on this clone: Its antigen has not been determined. Qualities for individual bases were not recorded, and no much larger clone is one base off.

The cohort comprised around 690 healthy bone marrow donors. At the time of sampling, every cohort member was nominally healthy, though immune exposures that went unrecorded were likely present. The donor tested CMV seropositive and was one of the 289 seropositive cohort members. A peripheral blood sample was provided by each donor, and peripheral blood mononuclear cells were used for TCR beta sequencing. The Qiagen DNeasy Blood Extraction Kit was used to extract genomic DNA from the blood cell samples. The germline V gene (reference sequence) supplies CDR1 GTSNPN and CDR2 SVGIG. Cut back by 2 bases and 5 bases, the V and J ends lie 19 bases apart. Including cysteine and phenylalanine, the CDR3 has 16 amino acids. This entry keeps only the CDR3 DNA: 48 bases, framed from base 1. Receptors were amplified or captured by the immunoSEQ multiplex PCR assay. The multiplex PCR relied on a mix of 60 forward primers for TCR Vbeta segments and 13 reverse primers for TCR Jbeta segments. A multiplex PCR assay on genomic DNA amplified the CDR3 region of rearranged TCR beta genes. The amplified TCR beta libraries were sequenced on the Illumina HiSeq System as 87-base-pair reads. Turning to the authors' computational methods: In a later analysis, tens of millions of unique TCR beta chains were counted across the roughly 700 repertoires, and roughly 9.9 million of these chains were shared by at least two donors. A nearest-neighbor algorithm error-corrected the raw reads and collapsed the reads into unique sequences, merging closely related sequences to remove PCR and sequencing errors. V, D and J gene segments were assigned by aligning CDR3 sequences to IMGT reference sequences. For a sequence to be retained, a match of at least six nucleotides to both a V gene segment and a J gene segment was required. Rearrangements were called productive when the CDR3 lacked stop codons and stayed in frame with V and J; all others were non-productive. CDR3 was defined by IMGT convention, running from the second conserved V-encoded cysteine to the conserved J-encoded phenylalanine. Sequences without an unambiguous match to a single V gene segment were excluded from the earlier analysis of about 630 of the donors. An earlier analysis of 587 of the donors called V segments functional above 56.7% productive rearrangements and segregating when the between-donor standard deviation exceeded 5%. A statistical classification framework was built to diagnose cytomegalovirus status from the catalog of TCR beta chain sequences. A later analysis assigned V and J genes by comparing TCR nucleotide sequences with IMGT/GENE-DB human TR gene sequences. Using the TCRdist pipeline, a later analysis assigned CDR3 sequences along with most-parsimonious VDJ recombination scenarios. In a later analysis, each TCR beta chain was defined by its CDR3 amino acid sequence together with its V-gene family, and reads without a unique V-gene family were excluded. In a later analysis, 450 to 600 highly shared, low-generation-probability nucleotide sequences were removed to address suspected cross-contamination and a sequencing artifact. In a later analysis, a clonal expansion index for each public chain was calculated from normalized within-repertoire ranks of inferred template counts. Generation probabilities in a later analysis came from a VDJ recombination model fitted to out-of-frame rearrangements, and those results were checked against IGoR. A later analysis scored TCR-TCR, TCR-HLA and TCR-CMV co-occurrence with hypergeometric tests, applying a repertoire-size bias correction to TCR pairs. In a later analysis, false discovery rates were estimated by permuting HLA or CMV assignments 20 times. In a later analysis, co-occurring TCRs were grouped with DBSCAN, and TCRdist sequence similarity was added when clustering was performed within HLA-allele-positive subsets. Repertoires with fewer than 30,000 or more than 120,000 public chains were left out of co-occurrence clustering, as were a handful of repertoires with anomalous nucleotide sharing. Held by TCRdb, this immuneACCESS table contains in-frame sequences only and omits some clones. Under half of the omission traces to an unresolved V gene where checked; the cause of the rest is unknown. Clonal size and the V and J genes are those of that table, whereas D and trimming came from the DNA. The sample contains 74,000 or so clones, around three quarters of them found a single time. The biggest ten clones account for 22% of the sample.

General findings and caveats noted by the study authors: The classifier was reported to diagnose cytomegalovirus status with high specificity and sensitivity in both the original and validation cohorts. Correlated functional status among segregating V segments might be attributable to linkage disequilibrium, but an unknown experimental factor could not be ruled out. Most TCR sequences were seen in very few donors, while some public TCRs were found in many individuals. According to the authors, the approach could potentially be generalized to other disease states and immunological phenotypes. In the study, some 160 TCR beta chains were listed as associated with cytomegalovirus. When HLA alleles, especially DR and DQ, strongly co-occurred, TCR associations were difficult to assign to individual alleles. In a later genetic analysis, a missense DCLRE1C variant was associated with V-gene and J-gene trimming of TCR beta chains, and the association was replicated in an independent cohort. In vitro tests confirmed that three of the cytomegalovirus-associated TCR beta chains recognize cytomegalovirus antigens. Compared with equally common non-associated chains, HLA-associated TCR beta chains in a later analysis were more clonally expanded and had lower generation probabilities. Specific HLA alleles were associated with 15,000 to 20,000 TCR beta sequences at a false discovery rate of 0.05 in a later analysis. A later genetic analysis reported fewer N-insertions in productive TCRs among donors in an Asian-associated ancestry cluster than the approximately 700-donor mean. Because counts were too low, 15 to 20 rarely observed V segments, including chromosome 9 orphons, were excluded from the earlier analysis of 587 of the donors. The only immune exposure information available for the cohort was CMV serostatus. Because some donors lacked HLA typing at each locus, the association tests relied only on the typed subset. According to a later analysis, parvovirus B19, influenza, CMV and Epstein-Barr virus appeared linked to several top co-occurrence clusters. A cluster of highly shared sequence variants was judged likely to represent a technical artifact of the sequencing pipeline. According to a later analysis, most CMV-associated TCR beta chains appeared to be HLA-restricted, and the HLA associations seemed to be driven largely by CMV exposure. In a later analysis, the rate of TCR association differed among HLA loci, with DRB1 alleles having the most associated TCRs and HLA-C alleles having the fewest. A further reported finding was that TCR beta sequences accurately predicted the HLA-A and HLA-B alleles for most subjects in the first cohort. This cohort had only TCR beta chains sequenced, and the lack of alpha or paired-chain data limited which features could be detected. Some IMGT-functional V segments, including TRBV6-2 and TRBV6-3, could not be distinguished by the 87-base-pair reads and were therefore excluded. The presence/absence analyses assumed that sequencing depth was roughly uniform across donors, and that assumption may not be true. In an earlier analysis of about 540 of the donors, most TCR beta V segments were observed in productive rearrangements about 90% or about 30% of the time, broadly matching IMGT annotations.

The sample taken for sequencing was PBMCs. The sequence was obtained from a woman aged 40-49 years in good health and CMV-seropositive. The chain is made from TRBV30 and TRBJ2-1; possibly the D gene is TRBD1, per 5 matching bases. The CDR3 protein sequence reads: CAWSRIGHPSDNEQFF. The sequenced DNA: TGTGCCTGGAGTAGAATTGGACACCCCAGCGACAATGAGCAGTTCTTC.